Listed here are 18 T cell receptor beta chains from one sample, sequenced in a study of Ad26.COV2.S vaccination and SARS-CoV-2 variants. Clones were read by immunoSEQ multiplex PCR, and TCRdb kept only the in-frame ones, dropping some. The table lists around 450,000 clones, 89% of them singletons. Treatment defined: approximately 18 received Ad26.COV2.S at low or high dose, single or two shots; several received placebo; per-sample allocation not given. Collection of samples fell on day 63 after the first vaccine or placebo injection. Sequencing used peripheral blood, obtained in a trial of Ad26.COV2.S vaccine versus placebo. These receptors were obtained from a person aged 18-60 years who received the Ad26.COV2.S COVID-19 vaccine or a placebo.

The chain recombines TRBV7-8 with TRBJ2-7, with D hard to call. The V gene's germline CDR1 is SGHVS and CDR2 FQNEAQ. Trimming took off 5 bases at V and 3 bases at J, with 11 bases between the two ends. The CDR3 runs 13 residues. The CDR3 DNA follows: TGTGCCAGCAGCCCAAGGACCCGCTACGAGCAGTACGTC. As protein: CASSPRTRYEQYV.

This rearrangement joins TRBV2 to TRBJ2-1; 9 nucleotides line up with TRBD2. V shed 9 bases, J shed 8 bases, and the junction held 11 bases outside the gene matches. From germline, CDR1 is SNHLY and CDR2 FYNNEI. The CDR3 has 14 residues. DNA for the CDR3: TGTGCCAGTGGGACTAGCTTTATCGATCATGAGCAGTTCTTC. Residues: CASGTSFIDHEQFF.

The chain joins TRBV5-1 to TRBJ1-4, with no clear D. Germline lookup yields CDR1 SGHRS and CDR2 YFSETQ. V was shortened by 4 bases and J by 4 bases, with 5 bases between the two germline ends. CDR3 length: 12 amino acids. This CDR3 is CASSDYNEKLFF. The CDR3 coding sequence is TGCGCCAGCAGCGATTATAATGAAAAACTGTTTTTT.

The chain links TRBV19 to TRBJ1-5; D is unclear. Germline CDR1 LNHDA, CDR2 SQIVND (reference sequence). V lost 6 bases to trimming and J lost 2 bases, with 17 bases between them. The CDR3 covers 16 residues. The CDR3 region is CASRTMDFLGNQPQHF. The CDR3 nucleotides are TGTGCCAGTAGAACTATGGACTTTTTAGGCAATCAGCCCCAGCATTTT.

This sequence joins TRBV30 and TRBJ1-5; D is perhaps TRBD1 (5 bases). Trimming stripped 0 bases from V and 6 bases from J, with 12 bases between. The CDR3 is 14 amino acids. Germline values: CDR1 GTSNPN, CDR2 SVGIG (reference sequence). The CDR3 region has the DNA TGTGCCTGGAGTGTACGGGGACGCGTTCAGCCCCAGCATTTT. Translated, it gives CAWSVRGRVQPQHF.

The chain couples TRBV27 to TRBJ2-1; D possibly corresponds to TRBD1 (6 bases). CDR1 and CDR2 (germline): MNHEY, SMNVEV (reference sequence). The V gene lost 2 bases and the J gene lost 4 bases, with 12 bases spanning the gap. This CDR3 is 15 amino acids long. This CDR3 is CASSLTRGSYNEQFF. Here the CDR3 DNA reads TGTGCCAGCAGTTTAACGAGGGGGTCATACAATGAGCAGTTCTTC.

The chain recombines TRBV4-1 with TRBJ1-5, with D possibly being TRBD1 (6 bases). Per germline, CDR1 MGHRA and CDR2 YSYEKL. The CDR3 runs to 15 residues. V gave up 3 bases and J gave up 3 bases, with 12 bases separating them. CDR3 coding DNA: TGCGCCAGCAGCCAGAACTGGGACATCAATCAGCCCCAGCATTTT. Amino acids: CASSQNWDINQPQHF.

The chain combines TRBV19 with TRBJ2-3, with 12 bases lining up with TRBD2. V lost 2 bases, J lost 2 bases, and 5 bases stayed unmatched. The CDR3 has 17 amino acids. Germline V lookup: CDR1 LNHDA, CDR2 SQIVND (reference sequence). The CDR3 region has the DNA TGTGCCAGTAGTATATCTAGCGGGGGGGCCGACACAGATACGCAGTATTTT. This sequence encodes CASSISSGGADTDTQYF.

This sequence joins TRBV6-5 and TRBJ2-3; maybe TRBD1 (6 bases). CDR1 and CDR2 from the germline V gene are MNHEY and SVGAGI. CDR3 size: 13 residues. V was clipped by 6 bases and J by 3 bases, with 10 bases between them. The CDR3 reads CASRHTGTDTQYF. The CDR3 DNA reads as TGTGCCAGCAGACATACAGGGACAGATACGCAGTATTTT.

V and J are TRBV30 and TRBJ1-1; D uncertain. This CDR3 region has 15 residues. V dropped 3 bases and J dropped 1 base, with 15 bases sitting between them. The germline CDR1 and CDR2 sequences are GTSNPN and SVGIG (reference sequence). In nucleotides, the CDR3 is TGTGCCTGGAGGACGGAGAAGCCACAGAACACTGAAGCTTTCTTT. This encodes CAWRTEKPQNTEAFF.

V gene TRBV12-2 combines with J gene TRBJ2-2; TRBD1 is taken as the D call from the table, unchecked against the DNA. TRBV12-2 has pseudogene status. CDR3 length: 16 residues. In DNA form, the CDR3 reads TGTGCAAGTCGCGCTGATCCCTCTCAGGGGCACGGGGAGCTGTTTTTT. It codes for CASRADPSQGHGELFF.

The J gene is TRBJ1-1, the V gene TRBV7-9, with D possibly TRBD1 on 5 matching bases. Germline CDR1 SEHNR, CDR2 FQNEAQ (reference sequence). The V end was cut by 6 bases, the J end by 4 bases, with 12 bases between. The CDR3 is 13 residues long. In DNA form, the CDR3 reads TGTGCCAGCAGTTCTAGGGGATTCACTGAAGCTTTCTTT. Its translation is CASSSRGFTEAFF.

The J gene is TRBJ2-2, the V gene TRBV29-1; maybe TRBD2 (5 bases). Germline V lookup: CDR1 SQVTM, CDR2 ANQGSEA. CDR3 length equals 14 residues. V was pared by 8 bases and J by 0 bases, with 13 bases between. The CDR3 bases are TGCAGCCGAGACGCCGGGGCGAACACCGGGGAGCTGTTTTTT. This codes for CSRDAGANTGELFF.

The V gene is TRBV7-9, the J gene TRBJ1-4; tentative D call: TRBD1 (6 bases). V lost 5 bases to trimming and J lost 8 bases, with 18 bases between them. This CDR3 spans 15 amino acids. CDR1 and CDR2 from the germline V gene are SEHNR and FQNEAQ (reference sequence). In DNA form, the CDR3 reads TGTGCCAGCAGCCCCGGGGGGACACGAATAGAAAAACTGTTTTTT. Encoded protein: CASSPGGTRIEKLFF.

V gene TRBV7-9 combines with J gene TRBJ2-5; a weak D match, TRBD2 (7 bases). CDR1 is SEHNR, CDR2 FQNEAQ, per germline (reference sequence). The CDR3 contains 14 residues. Trimming took off 5 bases at V and 5 bases at J, with 15 bases between the two ends. The CDR3 region has the DNA TGTGCCAGCAGCCCGGGGGAGGGGGTCGAGACCCAGTACTTC. Its translation is CASSPGEGVETQYF.

The chain is built from TRBV6-7 and TRBJ1-2; no definite D call. TRBV6-7 is given ORF status, its function remaining uncertain. Between the trimmed V and J ends, which lost 0 bases and 4 bases, there was a span of 12 bases. This CDR3 contains 15 residues. The CDR3 spells CASSYSNKILYGYTF. The CDR3 DNA follows: TGTGCCAGCAGTTACTCGAATAAGATACTCTATGGCTACACCTTC.

The gene calls are TRBV29-1 and TRBJ1-3, with D uncertain. There are 13 residues in the CDR3. V was cut by 4 bases and J by 2 bases, with 9 bases left in between. Germline values: CDR1 SQVTM, CDR2 ANQGSEA. CDR3: CSVGYGAGNTIYF. The CDR3 DNA follows: TGCAGCGTTGGATACGGTGCTGGAAACACCATATATTTT.

The chain employs TRBV6-5 and TRBJ1-6; D remains ambiguous. Germline loops: CDR1 MNHEY, CDR2 SVGAGI. V lost 7 bases to trimming and J lost 4 bases, with 14 bases between them. The CDR3 loop spans 15 amino acids. CDR3 sequence (DNA): TGTGCCAGCAAGCAGACGCCAGCGTATAATTCACCCCTCCACTTT. Translating gives CASKQTPAYNSPLHF.